The rows below give T cell receptor beta chains drawn from one sample of a study of cytomegalovirus exposure and HLA in healthy donors. Clones were read by immunoSEQ multiplex PCR, and TCRdb kept only the in-frame ones, dropping some. The table lists 150,000 to 200,000 clones, 80% to 85% of them singletons. Sequenced material: PBMCs. The receptors derive from a woman under 30 in good health and CMV-seropositive. Both conserved end residues are part of each CDR3. D genes are given only for firm matches. Some rows mark clone size as missing; the rest say once, few, many or name a class of expanded clone.

. TRBJ2-7 . TRBV4-1 TGCGCCAGCAGCCAAGAGGATAGGCAGGCCGCCTACGAGCAGTACTTC CASSQEDRQAAYEQYF
. TRBJ2-5 . TRBV5-1 TGCGCCAGCAGCTTCGGAGAGACCCAGTACTTC CASSFGETQYF
TRBD1 TRBJ2-5 . TRBV6-5 TGTGCCAGCAGTCACGGGACAGGGGGCGCGGAGACCCAGTACTTC CASSHGTGGAETQYF
TRBD1 TRBJ2-5 . TRBV5-1 TGCGCCAGCAGCCCGATGGGACAGCCGGAAGAGACCCAGTACTTC CASSPMGQPEETQYF
TRBD2 TRBJ2-3 . TRBV27 TGTGCCAGCAGCGGGGCTAGCGGGGCAGATACGCAGTATTTT CASSGASGADTQYF
. TRBJ2-1 . TRBV29-1 TGCAGCGGCTGCAGGGACTACAATGAGCAGTTCTTC CSGCRDYNEQFF
TRBD1 TRBJ2-3 . TRBV5-1 TGCGCCAGCAGAGGGGACAGGCTTAACGCGCAGTATTTT CASRGDRLNAQYF
. TRBJ1-6 . TRBV6-1 TGTGCCAGCAGTGAAGGGAGGGAGAATTCACCCCTCCACTTT CASSEGRENSPLHF
TRBD2 TRBJ2-1 once TRBV7-9 TGTGCCAGCAGCTTGGGAGCGGGGGGCCGGGATGAGCAGTTCTTC CASSLGAGGRDEQFF
. TRBJ2-4 . TRBV19 TGTGCCAGTAGTCCAAGGGGATTCGAAAACATTCAGTACTTC CASSPRGFENIQYF
TRBD1 TRBJ2-5 . TRBV7-6 TGTGCCAGCAGCTTGCTACTTCCAGATAGCGACAGGGCGGAAGAGACCCAGTACTTC CASSLLLPDSDRAEETQYF
TRBD1 TRBJ2-1 once TRBV5-1 TGCGCCAGCAGCCAAAAAGACAGGGGATGGGACAATGAGCAGTTCTTC CASSQKDRGWDNEQFF
TRBD2 TRBJ2-1 . TRBV6-4 TGTGCCAGCAGTGAAACTAGCGGGGGGTACAATGAGCAGTTCTTC CASSETSGGYNEQFF
TRBD1 TRBJ1-2 . TRBV6-1 TGTGCCAGCAGACTATACCGGGACAGTGCTGACGGCTACACCTTC CASRLYRDSADGYTF
TRBD2 TRBJ2-7 . TRBV5-4 TGTGCCAGCAGCTTGGTCTTCGCTAGCGGAGAATTTTACGAGCAGTACTTC CASSLVFASGEFYEQYF
. TRBJ1-1 . TRBV9 TGTGCCAGCACCCAGGGAAGGGGGAGCACTGAAGCTTTCTTT CASTQGRGSTEAFF
TRBD1 TRBJ2-3 . TRBV7-3 TGTGCCAGCAGCCCCCGGACAGGGTCGCAGTATTTT CASSPRTGSQYF
. TRBJ2-1 . TRBV7-9 TGTGCCAGCGGCCCTCCGGGACACCAGTTCTTC CASGPPGHQFF